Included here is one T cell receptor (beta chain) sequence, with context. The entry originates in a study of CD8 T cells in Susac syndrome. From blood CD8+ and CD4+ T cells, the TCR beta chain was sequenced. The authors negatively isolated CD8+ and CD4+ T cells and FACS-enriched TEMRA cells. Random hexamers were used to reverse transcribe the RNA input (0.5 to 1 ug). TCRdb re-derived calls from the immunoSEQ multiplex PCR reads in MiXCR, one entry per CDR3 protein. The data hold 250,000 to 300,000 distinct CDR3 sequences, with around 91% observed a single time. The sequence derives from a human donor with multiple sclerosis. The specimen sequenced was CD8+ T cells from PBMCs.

The CDR3 sequence: CATSDQSNQPQHF. As DNA, the CDR3 is TGTGCCACCAGTGACCAGAGTAATCAGCCCCAGCATTTT. The genes are TRBV24-1 and TRBJ1-5; no clear D. The germline CDR1 and CDR2 sequences are KGHDR and SFDVKD. The germline V and J ends were trimmed by 4 bases and 4 bases, with 7 bases remaining between them. The CDR3 spans 13 residues.